The T cell receptor beta chain under discussion was sequenced for a study of blood T cell repertoires in COVID-19. The overall study: Sample material is recorded as cDNA or gDNA derived from T cells, B-cell-depleted T cells, or PBMCs.

In the source study's methods: The assay estimated nucleated cells by amplifying reference gene primers. Repertoires were generated with immunoSEQ multiplex PCR, while TCRdb's copy carries only in-frame clones and drops some. That table is the source of V, J and clone size, and D and trimming were worked out from the DNA. Of 380,000 or so clones in the sample, approximately 87% were seen once. Germline values: CDR1 SNHLY, CDR2 FYNNEI. The CDR3 is made up of 16 amino acids. V trimming: 8 bases; J trimming: 4 bases; junction bases outside the gene matches: 12. This study enrolled people aged roughly 18 to 90 from 24 US geographic areas. Categorization into cohorts depended on clinical history that participants reported.

The source of this sequence is a woman between 25 and 40 years old with acute COVID-19. The V call is TRBV2, the J call TRBJ2-1; 9 bases agree with TRBD2. Specimen: PBMCs or T cells enriched from blood (not recorded which). CDR3: CASGPISGGFYNEQFF. CDR3 bases: TGTGCCAGCGGGCCAATCAGCGGGGGGTTTTACAATGAGCAGTTCTTC.